These 5 T cell receptor beta chains came from one sample sequenced in a study of T cell repertoires in cytomegalovirus infection. MiXCR, run by TCRdb on the reads, gives a single entry per CDR3 protein. The data show under 120,000 distinct CDR3 sequences, roughly 41% seen once. These TCRs are of unknown antigen specificity. The sequences come from CD8+ T cells from cultured PBMCs, collected from culture after CMV antigen stimulation. The receptors shown here come from a human donor in good health (CMV status not recorded). Some clones in this sample may be carry-over from other donors' samples.

The chain employs TRBV7-1 and TRBJ1-2; 7 bases are a match to TRBD1. TRBV7-1 is an ORF; its function is uncertain. There are 13 residues in the CDR3. The ends lost 5 bases at V and 5 bases at J; junction bases unmatched: 5. The CDR3 DNA is TGTGCCAGCAGCGCCGGGACAGCTTATGGCTACACCTTC. It translates to CASSAGTAYGYTF.

This chain connects TRBV19 to TRBJ2-7; no clear D gene. V dropped 3 bases and J dropped 2 bases, with 8 bases sitting between them. The germline V gene encodes CDR1 LNHDA and CDR2 SQIVND (reference sequence). The CDR3 is made up of 13 amino acids. The CDR3 loop reads CASSISLAYEQYF. The CDR3 region has the DNA TGTGCCAGTAGTATCAGTCTAGCCTACGAGCAGTACTTC.

A few counts support this clonotype. The J gene is TRBJ1-5, the V gene TRBV19; perhaps TRBD1 as D (5 bases). CDR3 size: 16 residues. The germline V gene encodes CDR1 LNHDA and CDR2 SQIVND (reference sequence). V gave up 5 bases and J gave up 1 base, with 15 bases separating them. The DNA for the CDR3 is TGTGCCAGTAGTCCCTCTTCAGGGAGAAGCAATCAGCCCCAGCATTTT. Its translation is CASSPSSGRSNQPQHF.

The V gene is TRBV6-5, the J gene TRBJ2-5; a weak D match, TRBD1 (7 bases). The CDR3 runs 14 residues. The germline V gene has CDR1 MNHEY and CDR2 SVGAGI. Deletions cut 0 bases from V and 5 bases from J, with 10 bases between. CDR3 DNA: TGTGCCAGCAGTTACTCTTCAGGGGGGGAGACCCAGTACTTC. Translated: CASSYSSGGETQYF.

There are a few counts of this clonotype. The genes are TRBV27 and TRBJ1-1; 8 bases line up with TRBD1. Germline V gene sequence: CDR1 MNHEY, CDR2 SMNVEV (reference sequence). This CDR3 region has 16 residues. V trimming: 6 bases; J trimming: 7 bases; junction bases outside the gene matches: 16. CDR3 sequence: CASSPTNFLQGDEAFF. CDR3 nucleotides: TGTGCCAGCAGCCCGACTAACTTCCTACAGGGGGATGAAGCTTTCTTT.